This paragraph reports one T cell receptor beta chain. Antigen unknown. Sequencing used immunoSEQ multiplex PCR; TCRdb keeps in-frame clones, though not all of them. The sample holds about 20,000 clones; about 86% are singletons and the top ten take approximately 34%. This entry comes from a study of EBV T-cell therapy then PD-1 blockade in nasopharyngeal carcinoma. Time point meaning: 266 days after commencement of treatment, after nivolumab therapy. As for treatment: AdE1-LMPpoly-expanded autologous EBV-specific T-cell therapy followed by anti-PD-1 nivolumab. The CDR3 has 13 residues. CDR1 and CDR2 (germline): SNHLY, FYNNEI. V lost 8 bases, J lost 2 bases, and 13 bases lay in between.

The sequence was collected from a man aged 35-49 years with nasopharyngeal carcinoma. The J gene is TRBJ2-7, the V gene TRBV2, with D perhaps TRBD1 (6 bases). This specimen was CD8+ T cells from blood, taken around day 240 from a patient whose treatment included autologous EBV-specific T cells and nivolumab. The CDR3 here is CASPLQGTYEQYF. DNA of the CDR3: TGTGCCAGCCCCCTCCAGGGGACCTACGAGCAGTACTTC.